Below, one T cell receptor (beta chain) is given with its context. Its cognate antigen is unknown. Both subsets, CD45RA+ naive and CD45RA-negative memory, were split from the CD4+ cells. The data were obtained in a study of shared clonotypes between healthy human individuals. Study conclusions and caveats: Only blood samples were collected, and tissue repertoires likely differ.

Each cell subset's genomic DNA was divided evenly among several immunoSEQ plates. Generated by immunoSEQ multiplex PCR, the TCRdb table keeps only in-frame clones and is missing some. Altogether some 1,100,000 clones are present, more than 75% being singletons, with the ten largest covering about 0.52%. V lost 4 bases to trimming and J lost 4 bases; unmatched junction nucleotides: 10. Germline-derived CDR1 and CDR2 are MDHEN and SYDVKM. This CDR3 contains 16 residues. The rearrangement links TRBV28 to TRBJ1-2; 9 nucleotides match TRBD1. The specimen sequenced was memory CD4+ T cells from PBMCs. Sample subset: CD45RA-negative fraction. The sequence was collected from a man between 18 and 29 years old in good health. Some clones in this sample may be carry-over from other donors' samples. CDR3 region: CASSSPGTGMVYGYTF. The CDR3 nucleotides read TGTGCCAGCAGTTCCCCCGGGACAGGGATGGTCTATGGCTACACCTTC.